This T cell receptor (beta chain) originates from a study of blood T cell repertoires in COVID-19. Repertoires were generated with immunoSEQ multiplex PCR, while TCRdb's copy carries only in-frame clones and drops some. The data show hundreds of thousands of clones, approximately 91% seen once. The CDR3 totals 15 residues. The V gene lost 0 bases and the J gene lost 4 bases, with 11 bases spanning the gap. In germline, CDR1 is SGDLS, CDR2 YYNGEE. This clonotype originated in a woman in her 70s with COVID-19, enrolled during active disease. Input material: peripheral blood. The rearrangement links TRBV9 to TRBJ1-5; D is perhaps TRBD1 (5 bases). The CDR3 reads CASSVGGRENQPQHF. The CDR3 region has the DNA TGTGCCAGCAGCGTAGGTGGCAGGGAAAATCAGCCCCAGCATTTT.